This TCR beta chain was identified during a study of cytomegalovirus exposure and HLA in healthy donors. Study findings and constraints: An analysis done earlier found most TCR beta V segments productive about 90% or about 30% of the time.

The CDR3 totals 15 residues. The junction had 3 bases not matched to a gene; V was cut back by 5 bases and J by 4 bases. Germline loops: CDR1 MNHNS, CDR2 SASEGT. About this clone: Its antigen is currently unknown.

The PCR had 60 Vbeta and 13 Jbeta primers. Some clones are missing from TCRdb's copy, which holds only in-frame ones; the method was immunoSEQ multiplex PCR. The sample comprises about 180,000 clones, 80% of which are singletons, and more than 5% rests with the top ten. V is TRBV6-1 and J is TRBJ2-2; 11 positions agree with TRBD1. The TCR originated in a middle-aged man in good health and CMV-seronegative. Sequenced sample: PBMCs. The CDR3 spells CASSSDRGLTGELFF. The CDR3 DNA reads TGTGCCAGCAGTTCGGACAGGGGGCTCACCGGGGAGCTGTTTTTT.